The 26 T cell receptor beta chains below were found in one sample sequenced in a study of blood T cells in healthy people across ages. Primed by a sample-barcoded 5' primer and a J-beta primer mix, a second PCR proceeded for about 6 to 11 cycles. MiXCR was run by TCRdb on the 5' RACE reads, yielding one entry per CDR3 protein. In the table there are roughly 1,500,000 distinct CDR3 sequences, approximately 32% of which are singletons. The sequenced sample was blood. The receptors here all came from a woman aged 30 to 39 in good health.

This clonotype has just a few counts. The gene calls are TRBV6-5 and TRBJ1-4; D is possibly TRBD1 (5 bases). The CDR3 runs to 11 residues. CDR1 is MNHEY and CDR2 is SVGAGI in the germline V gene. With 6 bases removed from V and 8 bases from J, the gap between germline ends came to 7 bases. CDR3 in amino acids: CASRAGEKLFF. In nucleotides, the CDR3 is TGTGCCAGCAGGGCAGGGGAAAAACTGTTTTTT.

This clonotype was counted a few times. CDR3 residues: CAWSVGPGYEQYF. For the CDR3, the DNA is TGTGCCTGGAGTGTAGGTCCAGGCTACGAGCAGTACTTC. V gene TRBV30 combines with J gene TRBJ2-7, with D uncertain. The V and J ends lost 0 bases and 3 bases respectively, with 9 bases between them. From germline, CDR1 is GTSNPN and CDR2 SVGIG (reference sequence). The CDR3 runs to 13 residues.

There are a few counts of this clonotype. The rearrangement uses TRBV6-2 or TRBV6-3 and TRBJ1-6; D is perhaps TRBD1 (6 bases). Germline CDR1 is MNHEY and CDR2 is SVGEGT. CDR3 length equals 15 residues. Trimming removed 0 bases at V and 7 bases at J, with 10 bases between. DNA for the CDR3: TGTGCCAGCAGTTACTCTGACGGGACAAATTCACCCCTCCACTTT. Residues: CASSYSDGTNSPLHF.

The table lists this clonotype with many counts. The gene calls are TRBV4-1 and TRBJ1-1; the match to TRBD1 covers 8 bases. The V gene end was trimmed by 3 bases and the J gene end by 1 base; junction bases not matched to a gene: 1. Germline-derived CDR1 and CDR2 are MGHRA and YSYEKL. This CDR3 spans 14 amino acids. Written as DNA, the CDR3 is TGCGCCAGCAGCCAGACAGGGGCGAACACTGAAGCTTTCTTT. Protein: CASSQTGANTEAFF.

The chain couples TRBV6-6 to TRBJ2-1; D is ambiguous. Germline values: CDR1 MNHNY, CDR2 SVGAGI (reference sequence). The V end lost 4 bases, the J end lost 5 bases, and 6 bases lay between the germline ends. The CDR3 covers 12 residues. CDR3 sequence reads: CASSSFHNEQFF. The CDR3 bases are TGTGCCAGCAGTTCCTTTCACAATGAGCAGTTCTTC.

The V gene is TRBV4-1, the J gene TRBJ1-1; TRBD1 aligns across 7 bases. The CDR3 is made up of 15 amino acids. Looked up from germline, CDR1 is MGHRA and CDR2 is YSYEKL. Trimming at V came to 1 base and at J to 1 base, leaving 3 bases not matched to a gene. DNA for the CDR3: TGCGCCAGCAGCCAAGCGACAGGGCCGAACACTGAAGCTTTCTTT. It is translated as CASSQATGPNTEAFF.

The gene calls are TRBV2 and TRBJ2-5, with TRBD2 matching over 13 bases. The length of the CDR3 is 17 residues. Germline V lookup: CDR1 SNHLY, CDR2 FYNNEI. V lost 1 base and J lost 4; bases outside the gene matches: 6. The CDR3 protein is CASSEGSLAGGRETQYF. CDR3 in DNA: TGTGCCAGCAGTGAAGGGTCACTAGCGGGGGGGCGAGAGACCCAGTACTTC.

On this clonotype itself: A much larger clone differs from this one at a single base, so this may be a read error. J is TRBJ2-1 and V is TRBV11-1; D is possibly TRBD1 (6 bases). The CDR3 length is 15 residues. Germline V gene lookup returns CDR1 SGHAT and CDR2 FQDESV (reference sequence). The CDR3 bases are TGTACCAGCAGCCCGGGGAAGGGGGCCTACAATGAGCAGTTCTTC. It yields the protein CTSSPGKGAYNEQFF. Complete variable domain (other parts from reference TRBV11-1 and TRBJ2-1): EAEVAQSPRYKITEKSQAVAFWCDPISGHATLYWYRQILGQGPELLVQFQDESVVDDSQLPKDRFSAERLKGVDSTLKIQPAELGDSAMYLCTSSPGKGAYNEQFFGPGTRLTVL.

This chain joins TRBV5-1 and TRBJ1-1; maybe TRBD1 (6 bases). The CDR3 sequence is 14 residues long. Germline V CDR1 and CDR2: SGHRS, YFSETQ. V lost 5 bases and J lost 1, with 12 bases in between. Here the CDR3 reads CASRGAGENTEAFF. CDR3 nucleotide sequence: TGCGCCAGCAGGGGGGCGGGGGAGAACACTGAAGCTTTCTTT.

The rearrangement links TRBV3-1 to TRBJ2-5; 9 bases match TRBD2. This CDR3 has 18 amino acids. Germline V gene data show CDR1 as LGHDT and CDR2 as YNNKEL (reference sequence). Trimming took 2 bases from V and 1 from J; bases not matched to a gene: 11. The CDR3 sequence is CASSQLTRAGGGQETQYF. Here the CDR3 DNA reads TGTGCCAGCAGCCAACTCACTCGGGCGGGGGGGGGCCAAGAGACCCAGTACTTC.

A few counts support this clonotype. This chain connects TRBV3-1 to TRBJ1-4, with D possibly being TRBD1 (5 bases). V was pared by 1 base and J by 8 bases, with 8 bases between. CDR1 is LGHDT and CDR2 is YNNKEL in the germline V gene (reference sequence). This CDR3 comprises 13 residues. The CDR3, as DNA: TGTGCCAGCAGCCAAGTCCCAGGGGAAAAACTGTTTTTT. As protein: CASSQVPGEKLFF.

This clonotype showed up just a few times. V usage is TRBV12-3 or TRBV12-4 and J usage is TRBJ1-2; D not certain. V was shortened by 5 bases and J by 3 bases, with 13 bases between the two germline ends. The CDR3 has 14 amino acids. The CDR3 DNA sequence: TGTGCCAGCAGTCTATCAAGACGTGACTATGGCTACACCTTC. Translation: CASSLSRRDYGYTF.

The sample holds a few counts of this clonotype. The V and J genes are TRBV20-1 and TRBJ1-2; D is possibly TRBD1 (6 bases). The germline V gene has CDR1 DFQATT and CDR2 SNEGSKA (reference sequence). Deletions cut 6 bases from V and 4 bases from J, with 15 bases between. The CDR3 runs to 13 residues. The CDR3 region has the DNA TGCAGTGCCAAGAAGACAGGAGTCTATGGCTACACCTTC. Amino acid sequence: CSAKKTGVYGYTF.

Here the CDR3 DNA reads TGTGCCAGCACCGAAGGGGACCGAGTAGGTACGCAGTATTTT. Translated: CASTEGDRVGTQYF. The chain recombines TRBV28 with TRBJ2-3, with D possibly called TRBD1 or TRBD2 (5 bases each). The V and J ends lost 7 bases and 8 bases respectively, with 19 bases between them. The CDR3 loop spans 14 amino acids. The V gene's germline CDR1 is MDHEN and CDR2 SYDVKM.

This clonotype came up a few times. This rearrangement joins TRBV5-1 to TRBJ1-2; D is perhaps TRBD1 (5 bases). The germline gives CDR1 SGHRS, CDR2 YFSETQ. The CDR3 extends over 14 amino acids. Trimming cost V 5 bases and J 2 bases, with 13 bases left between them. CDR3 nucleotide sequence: TGCGCCAGCAGTCGGGAGGGGAACAACTATGGCTACACCTTC. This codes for CASSREGNNYGYTF. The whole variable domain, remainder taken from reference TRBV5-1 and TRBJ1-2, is KAGVTQTPRYLIKTRGQQVTLSCSPISGHRSVSWYQQTPGQGLQFLFEYFSETQRNKGNFPGRFSGRQFSNSRSEMNVSTLELGDSALYLCASSREGNNYGYTFGSGTRLTVV.

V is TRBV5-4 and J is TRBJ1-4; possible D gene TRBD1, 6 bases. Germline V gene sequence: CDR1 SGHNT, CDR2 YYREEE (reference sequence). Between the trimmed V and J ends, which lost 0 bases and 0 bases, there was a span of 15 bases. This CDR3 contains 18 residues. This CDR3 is CASSLAVGKGATNEKLFF. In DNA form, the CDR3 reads TGTGCCAGCAGCTTGGCCGTCGGAAAGGGGGCAACTAATGAAAAACTGTTTTTT.

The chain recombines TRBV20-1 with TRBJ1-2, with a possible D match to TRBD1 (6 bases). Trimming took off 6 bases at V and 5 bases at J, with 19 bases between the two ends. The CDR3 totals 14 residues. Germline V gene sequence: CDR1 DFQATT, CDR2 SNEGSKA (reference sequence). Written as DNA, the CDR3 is TGCAGTGCCACCTTGGGCAGGGGAGGGTATGGCTACACCTTC. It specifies CSATLGRGGYGYTF.

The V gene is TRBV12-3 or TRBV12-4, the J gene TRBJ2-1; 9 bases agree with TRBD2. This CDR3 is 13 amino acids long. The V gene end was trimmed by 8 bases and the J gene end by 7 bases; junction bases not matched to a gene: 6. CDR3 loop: CASGDSGGNEQFF. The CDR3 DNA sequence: TGTGCCAGCGGGGATAGCGGGGGTAATGAGCAGTTCTTC.

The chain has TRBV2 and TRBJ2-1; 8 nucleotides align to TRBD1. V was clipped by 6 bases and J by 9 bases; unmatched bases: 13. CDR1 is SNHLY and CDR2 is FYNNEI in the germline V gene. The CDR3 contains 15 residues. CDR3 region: CASRSEDRVFREQFF. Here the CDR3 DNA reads TGTGCCAGCAGGTCGGAGGACAGGGTATTTCGTGAGCAGTTCTTC.

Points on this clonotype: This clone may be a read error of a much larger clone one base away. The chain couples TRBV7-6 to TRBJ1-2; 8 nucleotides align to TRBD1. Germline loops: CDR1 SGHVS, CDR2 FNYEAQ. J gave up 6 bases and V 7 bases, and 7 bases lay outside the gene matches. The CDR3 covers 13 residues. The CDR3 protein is CASNRDRGDGYTF. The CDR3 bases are TGTGCCAGCAACAGAGACAGGGGAGATGGCTACACCTTC.

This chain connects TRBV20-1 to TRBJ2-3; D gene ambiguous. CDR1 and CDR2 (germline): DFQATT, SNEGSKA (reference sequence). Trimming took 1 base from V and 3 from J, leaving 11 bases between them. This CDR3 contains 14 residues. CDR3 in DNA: TGCAGTGCTAGAGTCCTCGAAGCAACAGATACGCAGTATTTT. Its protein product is CSARVLEATDTQYF.

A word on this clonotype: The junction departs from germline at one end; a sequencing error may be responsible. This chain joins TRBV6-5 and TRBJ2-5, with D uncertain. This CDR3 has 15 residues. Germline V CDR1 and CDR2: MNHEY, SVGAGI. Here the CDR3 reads CASSYSLGFQETQDF. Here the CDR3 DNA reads TGTGCCAGCAGTTACTCCCTGGGGTTCCAAGAGACCCAGGACTTC.

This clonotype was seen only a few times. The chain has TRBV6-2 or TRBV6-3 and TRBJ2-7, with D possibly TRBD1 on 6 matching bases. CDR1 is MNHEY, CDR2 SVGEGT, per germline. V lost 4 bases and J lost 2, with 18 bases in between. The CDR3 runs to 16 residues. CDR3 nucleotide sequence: TGTGCCAGCAGTTTGCTCGCCAGGGGACGACCCTACGAGCAGTACTTC. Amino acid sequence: CASSLLARGRPYEQYF.

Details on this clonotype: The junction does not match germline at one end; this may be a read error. This CDR3 reads CASSPGPGTWELFF. The CDR3 coding sequence is TGTGCCAGCAGCCCGGGACCCGGCACCTGGGAGCTGTTTTTT. The gene calls are TRBV7-2 and TRBJ2-2; D possibly uses TRBD1 or TRBD2 (5 bases each). There are 14 residues in the CDR3. CDR1 and CDR2 from the germline V gene are SGHTA and FQGNSA.

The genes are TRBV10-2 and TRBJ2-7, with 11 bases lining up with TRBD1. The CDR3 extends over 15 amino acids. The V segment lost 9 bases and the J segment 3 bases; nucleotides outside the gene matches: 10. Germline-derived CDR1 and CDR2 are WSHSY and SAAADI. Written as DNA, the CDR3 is TGCGCCAGTATTTCGGCCGGGACAGGGGGCTACGAGCAGTACTTC. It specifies CASISAGTGGYEQYF.

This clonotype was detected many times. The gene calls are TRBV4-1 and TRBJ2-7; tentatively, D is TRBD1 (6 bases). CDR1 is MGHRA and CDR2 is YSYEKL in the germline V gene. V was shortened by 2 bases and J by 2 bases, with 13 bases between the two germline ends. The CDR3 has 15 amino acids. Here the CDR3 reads CASSQSTGQPYEQYF. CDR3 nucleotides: TGCGCCAGCAGCCAATCTACTGGACAGCCCTACGAGCAGTACTTC.